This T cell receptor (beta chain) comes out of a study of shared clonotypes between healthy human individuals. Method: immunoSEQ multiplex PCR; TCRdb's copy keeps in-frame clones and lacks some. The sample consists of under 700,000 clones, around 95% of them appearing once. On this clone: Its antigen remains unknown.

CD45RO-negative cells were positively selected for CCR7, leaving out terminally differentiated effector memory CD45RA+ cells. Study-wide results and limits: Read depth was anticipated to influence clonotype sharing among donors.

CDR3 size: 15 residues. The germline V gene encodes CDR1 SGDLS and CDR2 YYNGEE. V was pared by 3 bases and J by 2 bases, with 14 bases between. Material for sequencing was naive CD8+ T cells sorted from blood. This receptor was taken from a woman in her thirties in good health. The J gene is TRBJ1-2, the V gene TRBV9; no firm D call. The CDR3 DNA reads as TGTGCCAGCAGCGGCCTGAGGTCTCAGAACTATGGCTACACCTTC. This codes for CASSGLRSQNYGYTF.